One sample yielded the 30 T cell receptor beta chains listed below, sequenced in a study of T cell responses to AZD1222 COVID-19 vaccine (dated by TCRdb to about 2021). The library was made by the immunoSEQ multiplex PCR assay. Entries here come from immuneACCESS through TCRdb and include only in-frame sequences with V and J called. Some clones fail to appear in such tables; in the studies checked, an unresolved V gene covers under half of the shortfall, and the cause of the remainder is unknown. The sample profile shows over 110,000 clones; just under 95% of them were found once. The ten largest clones add up to over 1.5% of the sample. The sample's time point, from its label and the paper: baseline before first vaccination. Sequencing used peripheral blood, obtained on day 0 of AZD1222 vaccination. All receptors come from an adult in good health.

V and J are TRBV14 and TRBJ1-5; 9 bases match TRBD1. Per the germline V gene, CDR1 is SGHDN and CDR2 is FVKESK. V dropped 3 bases and J dropped 4; count of bases not matched to a gene: 4. The CDR3 has 15 amino acids. The CDR3 here is CASSQGTGQNQPQHF. The CDR3 DNA reads as TGTGCCAGCAGCCAGGGGACAGGGCAGAATCAGCCCCAGCATTTT.

The chain has TRBV6-5 and TRBJ1-2, with D maybe TRBD1 (6 bases). Germline V gives CDR1 MNHEY, CDR2 SVGAGI. The V end lost 5 bases, the J end lost 8 bases, and 12 bases lay between the germline ends. This CDR3 region has 12 residues. CDR3 loop: CASSTGFSGYTF. DNA for the CDR3: TGTGCCAGCAGTACAGGGTTCTCGGGCTACACCTTC.

This rearrangement joins TRBV18 to TRBJ2-1; no firm D call. Germline V lookup: CDR1 KGHSH, CDR2 LQKENI. V was trimmed by 6 bases and J by 5 bases, leaving 17 bases between them. CDR3 size: 15 residues. The CDR3, as DNA: TGTGCCAGCTCCCCAAAAGAAGGGTTTAACAATGAGCAGTTCTTC. It yields the protein CASSPKEGFNNEQFF. The variable domain in full, with the rest retrieved from reference TRBV18 and TRBJ2-1, is NAGVMQNPRHLVRRRGQEARLRCSPMKGHSHVYWYRQLPEEGLKFMVYLQKENIIDESGMPKERFSAEFPKEGPSILRIQQVVRGDSAAYFCASSPKEGFNNEQFFGPGTRLTVL.

The chain couples TRBV3-1 (or the pseudogene TRBV3-2) to TRBJ1-3; no reliable D call. The CDR3 runs to 13 residues. Trimming shortened V by 6 bases and J by 0 bases, and 6 bases separated the two germline ends. Germline lookup yields CDR1 LGHDT and CDR2 YNNKEL (reference sequence). The CDR3 reads CASRSYSGNTIYF. The DNA of the CDR3 is TGTGCCAGCAGGTCCTACTCTGGAAACACCATATATTTT.

V and J are TRBV5-1 and TRBJ2-3; no definite D call. This CDR3 spans 12 amino acids. V lost 3 bases to trimming and J lost 6 bases, with 8 bases between them. CDR1 and CDR2 (germline): SGHRS, YFSETQ. The CDR3 nucleotides are TGCGCCAGCAGCTCGACCCTTGATACGCAGTATTTT. Protein: CASSSTLDTQYF.

The V and J genes are TRBV19 and TRBJ2-1; TRBD2 matches 9 bases. Germline trimming cut 3 bases from V and 4 bases from J; bases unmatched to any gene: 7. The CDR3 covers 16 residues. Germline V gene lookup returns CDR1 LNHDA and CDR2 SQIVND (reference sequence). CDR3 bases: TGTGCCAGTAGTATTGCGACTAGCGGACTTTACAATGAGCAGTTCTTC. Protein sequence: CASSIATSGLYNEQFF.

This rearrangement joins TRBV6-5 to TRBJ2-3; 8 bases align to TRBD1. V gave up 6 bases and J gave up 8 bases; unmatched junction bases: 13. This CDR3 region has 15 residues. Germline CDR1 reads MNHEY; CDR2 reads SVGAGI. The CDR3 DNA reads as TGTGCCAGCAGCCTAGGGGGACAGGCCACACTTACGCAGTATTTT. Its protein product is CASSLGGQATLTQYF.

This chain links TRBV27 with TRBJ1-4; 7 nucleotides align to TRBD1. CDR1 is MNHEY and CDR2 is SMNVEV in the germline V gene (reference sequence). V shed 5 bases, J shed 7 bases, and the junction held 19 bases outside the gene matches. CDR3 length: 18 amino acids. The chain's CDR3 is CASSPPWGRGSFGEKLFF. DNA for the CDR3: TGTGCCAGCAGTCCACCCTGGGGCAGGGGGTCTTTCGGTGAAAAACTGTTTTTT.

The CDR3, as DNA: TGTGCCAGCAGTCCAACCAGGGGGTACTATGGCTACACCTTC. This sequence encodes CASSPTRGYYGYTF. The V gene is TRBV27, the J gene TRBJ1-2; TRBD1 agrees at 7 bases. The CDR3 extends over 14 amino acids. After removal of 5 bases from V and 3 bases from J, the junction contained 6 bases not matched to a gene. The V gene's germline CDR1 is MNHEY and CDR2 SMNVEV (reference sequence).

The rearrangement joins TRBV18 to TRBJ2-1; D is possibly TRBD2 (6 bases). Germline CDR1 reads KGHSH; CDR2 reads LQKENI. Between the trimmed V and J ends, which lost 1 base and 6 bases, there was a span of 13 bases. CDR3 length: 15 amino acids. For the CDR3, the DNA is TGTGCCAGCTCACCACGGGGGGATAGCGGCAATGAGCAGTTCTTC. Translation: CASSPRGDSGNEQFF.

The sample holds one count of this clone. The junction differs from germline at one of its ends, possibly a read error. This chain uses TRBV3-1 (or the pseudogene TRBV3-2) with TRBJ2-7; possible D gene TRBD2, 5 bases. There are 15 residues in the CDR3. CDR1 and CDR2 (germline): LGHDT, YNNKEL (reference sequence). This CDR3 is CANSQVGSGFYEQYF. The CDR3, as DNA: TGTGCCAACAGCCAAGTCGGCTCGGGGTTCTACGAGCAGTACTTC.

The chain employs TRBV28 and TRBJ2-5; the match to TRBD1 covers 11 bases. Germline CDR1 MDHEN, CDR2 SYDVKM. CDR3 size: 16 residues. The V gene end was trimmed by 4 bases and the J gene end by 3 bases; junction bases not matched to a gene: 7. CDR3 sequence (DNA): TGTGCCAGCAGTTCGGCCCGGGACAGGGGGGAAGAGACCCAGTACTTC. Amino acid sequence: CASSSARDRGEETQYF.

The chain joins TRBV24-1 to TRBJ2-2; 8 bases are a match to TRBD2. Germline V gene data show CDR1 as KGHDR and CDR2 as SFDVKD. The CDR3 sequence is 17 residues long. The J segment lost 3 bases and the V segment lost 2 bases, leaving 7 bases of the junction unmatched. The CDR3 here is CATSDWTLADDTGELFF. CDR3 coding DNA: TGTGCCACCAGTGATTGGACACTAGCGGACGACACCGGGGAGCTGTTTTTT.

The V and J genes are TRBV18 and TRBJ2-2; D is possibly TRBD1 (5 bases). V was pared by 3 bases and J by 7 bases, with 12 bases between. This CDR3 comprises 14 residues. CDR1 is KGHSH, CDR2 LQKENI, per germline. DNA of the CDR3: TGTGCCAGCTCACCGCAGGGAACCGTCGGGGAGCTGTTTTTT. As protein: CASSPQGTVGELFF.

This chain links TRBV24-1 with TRBJ2-1; D gene unclear. Trimming stripped 8 bases from V and 4 bases from J, with 11 bases between. The length of the CDR3 is 13 residues. Germline CDR1 KGHDR, CDR2 SFDVKD. The CDR3 sequence: CATKGQRYNEQFF. The DNA of the CDR3 is TGTGCCACCAAAGGTCAGAGATACAATGAGCAGTTCTTC.

V and J are TRBV7-2 and TRBJ2-7; TRBD2 matches 11 bases. With V trimmed by 1 base and J by 6 bases, 2 bases remained unmatched. The CDR3 spans 14 residues. The germline V gene encodes CDR1 SGHTA and CDR2 FQGNSA. CDR3 sequence (DNA): TGTGCCAGCAGCTTAGGGCTAGCGGGAGGCGAGCAGTACTTC. Protein: CASSLGLAGGEQYF.

This rearrangement joins TRBV6-4 to TRBJ2-1; TRBD2 is a possible D gene (5 bases). In germline, CDR1 is MRHNA, CDR2 SNTAGT. Trimming took 3 bases from V and 7 from J, leaving 10 bases between them. This CDR3 has 13 residues. The CDR3 nucleotides read TGTGCCAGCAGTGAGGGAGAGAGGAATGAGCAGTTCTTC. It translates to CASSEGERNEQFF.

V usage is TRBV10-3 and J usage is TRBJ2-7, with D tentatively TRBD2 (5 bases). The CDR3 has 11 residues. The V end was cut by 4 bases, the J end by 6 bases, with 7 bases between. Per the germline V gene, CDR1 is ENHRY and CDR2 is SYGVKD. For the CDR3, the DNA is TGTGCCATCAGTGGTGGACTCGAGCAGTACTTC. Protein sequence: CAISGGLEQYF.

The chain links TRBV9 to TRBJ2-7; 7 bases align to TRBD1. The V gene's germline CDR1 is SGDLS and CDR2 YYNGEE. This CDR3 region has 15 residues. Germline trimming cut 0 bases from V and 6 bases from J; bases unmatched to any gene: 9. The CDR3 region has the DNA TGTGCCAGCAGCGTAGGACAGGGCCCACTCCTCGAGCAGTACTTC. As protein: CASSVGQGPLLEQYF.

The V gene is TRBV6-1, the J gene TRBJ2-7; the D gene could be TRBD1 or TRBD2 (5 bases each). Trimming left V 1 base short and J 2 bases short, with 15 bases between. The germline gives CDR1 MNHNS, CDR2 SASEGT. The CDR3 totals 16 residues. Written as DNA, the CDR3 is TGTGCCAGCAGTGAAGTGTTCGGGACGGCCCCCTACGAGCAGTACTTC. Translating it yields CASSEVFGTAPYEQYF.

The J gene is TRBJ1-1, the V gene TRBV2; D is undetermined. The CDR3 has 12 amino acids. Between the trimmed V and J ends, which lost 6 bases and 5 bases, there was a span of 10 bases. Germline V CDR1 and CDR2: SNHLY, FYNNEI. The CDR3 bases are TGTGCCAGCAGGGACTCTGGGACTGAAGCTTTCTTT. Protein: CASRDSGTEAFF.

The chain has TRBV6-1 and TRBJ2-1; D uncertain. The CDR3 spans 13 residues. Trimming pared 3 bases from V and 4 bases from J, leaving 7 bases between. Germline V CDR1 and CDR2: MNHNS, SASEGT. In DNA, the CDR3 is TGTGCCAGCAGTGACACAGCTTACAATGAGCAGTTCTTC. Protein product: CASSDTAYNEQFF.

V gene TRBV5-1 combines with J gene TRBJ2-5, with D tentatively TRBD2 (6 bases). The germline V gene has CDR1 SGHRS and CDR2 YFSETQ. V was clipped by 4 bases and J by 5 bases, with 12 bases between them. The CDR3 consists of 13 residues. This chain's CDR3 is CASSILGGETQYF. DNA for the CDR3: TGCGCCAGCAGCATACTCGGAGGGGAGACCCAGTACTTC.

This rearrangement joins TRBV19 to TRBJ2-2, with 8 bases lining up with TRBD1. The CDR3 is made up of 15 amino acids. V lost 7 bases to trimming and J lost 7 bases; unmatched junction nucleotides: 11. Per the germline V gene, CDR1 is LNHDA and CDR2 is SQIVND (reference sequence). The CDR3 sequence is CASKGGRGLLGELFF. The CDR3 coding sequence is TGTGCCAGTAAGGGGGGCAGGGGGCTCCTCGGGGAGCTGTTTTTT. Based on the CDR3 plus reference TRBV19 and TRBJ2-2, the full variable domain is DGGITQSPKYLFRKEGQNVTLSCEQNLNHDAMYWYRQDPGQGLRLIYYSQIVNDFQKGDIAEGYSVSREKKESFPLTVTSAQKNPTAFYLCASKGGRGLLGELFFGEGSRLTVL.

The V gene is TRBV12-5, the J gene TRBJ2-2; the D gene is possibly TRBD2 (5 bases). Between the trimmed V and J ends, which lost 6 bases and 5 bases, there was a span of 10 bases. Germline-derived CDR1 and CDR2 are LGHNT and FRNRAP. The CDR3 spans 13 residues. Written as DNA, the CDR3 is TGTGCTAGTGGCCTAGCCCCGACCGGGGAGCTGTTTTTT. This translates into CASGLAPTGELFF.

This clone has just one count. The chain has TRBV12-5 and TRBJ1-2; the D is unclear. Germline lookup yields CDR1 LGHNT and CDR2 FRNRAP. The CDR3 totals 13 residues. V was pared by 3 bases and J by 7 bases, with 12 bases between. The CDR3 DNA is TGTGCTAGTGGTTTTGGCGCCCAAGGTGGCTACACCTTC. This encodes CASGFGAQGGYTF. The full variable domain, in which reference TRBV12-5 and TRBJ1-2 provide the parts outside the CDR3, is DARVTQTPRHKVTEMGQEVTMRCQPILGHNTVFWYRQTMMQGLELLAYFRNRAPLDDSGMPKDRFSAEMPDATLATLKIQPSEPRDSAVYFCASGFGAQGGYTFGSGTRLTVV.

V gene TRBV6-6 combines with J gene TRBJ1-5, with D unclear. The germline V gene encodes CDR1 MNHNY and CDR2 SVGAGI (reference sequence). The V gene lost 1 base and the J gene lost 2 bases, with 12 bases spanning the gap. The CDR3 extends over 16 amino acids. CDR3: CASSYLGKLGNQPQHF. DNA for the CDR3: TGTGCCAGCAGTTACTTGGGTAAATTGGGCAATCAGCCCCAGCATTTT.

The V gene is TRBV5-3, the J gene TRBJ1-2; D remains unclear. TRBV5-3 is placed among ORFs of uncertain function. The CDR3 extends over 13 amino acids. The germline V and J ends were trimmed by 3 bases and 4 bases, with 10 bases remaining between them. DNA for the CDR3: TGTGCCAGAAGCTCGGGCTCGGCCTATGGCTACACCTTC. The encoded protein is CARSSGSAYGYTF.

This chain uses TRBV6-5 with TRBJ1-2; D is unresolved. Germline CDR1 MNHEY, CDR2 SVGAGI. CDR3 size: 14 residues. Trimming pared 2 bases from V and 1 base from J, leaving 8 bases between. In DNA form, the CDR3 reads TGTGCCAGCAGTTACGACGGTCGTAACTATGGCTACACCTTC. It codes for CASSYDGRNYGYTF.

The chain couples TRBV29-1 to TRBJ1-1; D gene unclear. Germline V gives CDR1 SQVTM, CDR2 ANQGSEA. CDR3 length: 13 residues. The V end was cut by 4 bases, the J end by 2 bases, with 11 bases between. The CDR3 sequence: CSVVTGSNTEAFF. The DNA for the CDR3 is TGCAGCGTTGTAACTGGCAGCAACACTGAAGCTTTCTTT.